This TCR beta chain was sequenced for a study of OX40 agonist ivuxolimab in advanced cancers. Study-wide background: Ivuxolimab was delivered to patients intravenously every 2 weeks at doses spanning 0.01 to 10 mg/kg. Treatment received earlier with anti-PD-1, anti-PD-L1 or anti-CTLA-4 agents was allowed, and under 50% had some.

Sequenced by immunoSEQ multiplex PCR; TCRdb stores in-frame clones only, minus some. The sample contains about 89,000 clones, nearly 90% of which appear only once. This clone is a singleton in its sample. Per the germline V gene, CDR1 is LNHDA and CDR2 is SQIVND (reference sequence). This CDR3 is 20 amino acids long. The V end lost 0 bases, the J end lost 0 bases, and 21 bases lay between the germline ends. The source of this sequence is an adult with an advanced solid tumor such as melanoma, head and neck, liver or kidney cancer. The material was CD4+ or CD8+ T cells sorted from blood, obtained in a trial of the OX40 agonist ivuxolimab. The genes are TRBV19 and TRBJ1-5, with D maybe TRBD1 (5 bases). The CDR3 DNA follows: TGTGCCAGTAGTATAGATTTTTCGGGGACCCGAGGGGTTAGCAATCAGCCCCAGCATTTT. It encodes CASSIDFSGTRGVSNQPQHF.